The 5 T cell receptor beta chains presented below share a single source sample, sequenced in a study of CD8 T cells in Susac syndrome. RNA in amounts of roughly 0.45 to 1 ug was reverse transcribed with random hexamers. TCRdb reanalysed the immunoSEQ multiplex PCR reads using MiXCR and keeps one entry per CDR3 protein. The sample consists of about 150,000 distinct CDR3 sequences, about 94% of them appearing once. The sample consisted of CD8+ T cells from PBMCs. All receptors derive from a human donor with multiple sclerosis.

The V call is TRBV27, the J call TRBJ1-2; D possibly corresponds to TRBD1 (5 bases). The CDR3 extends over 11 amino acids. V was trimmed by 10 bases and J by 14 bases, leaving 20 bases between them. CDR1 and CDR2 (germline): MNHEY, SMNVEV (reference sequence). Written as DNA, the CDR3 is TGTGCCACCGGCGGACAAGATGGCTTGACCTTC. It encodes CATGGQDGLTF.

The rearrangement joins TRBV24-1 to TRBJ2-3, with D uncertain. The CDR3 consists of 14 residues. V was shortened by 3 bases and J by 2 bases, with 8 bases between the two germline ends. The germline V gene has CDR1 KGHDR and CDR2 SFDVKD. CDR3 coding DNA: TGTGCCACCAGTGATACCCATACCACAGATACGCAGTATTTT. Amino acids: CATSDTHTTDTQYF.

The rearrangement uses TRBV6-2 or TRBV6-3 and TRBJ1-1, with TRBD1 matching over 10 bases. Germline-derived CDR1 and CDR2 are MNHEY and SVGEGT. J was trimmed by 7 bases and V by 0 bases; bases with no gene match: 5. The CDR3 runs 15 residues. Here the CDR3 DNA reads TGTGCCAGCAGTTACTCGGTCGACAGGGGGCTTGAAGCTTTCTTT. Protein sequence: CASSYSVDRGLEAFF.

This chain connects TRBV15 to TRBJ2-1; D might be TRBD1 or TRBD2, each matching 6 bases. V lost 0 bases and J 9 bases, leaving 15 bases between the germline ends. Per germline, CDR1 LNHNV and CDR2 YYDKDF (reference sequence). This CDR3 spans 15 amino acids. The CDR3 bases are TGTGCCACCAGCAGAGATGGATGGGGGGCCGGTGAGCAGTTCTTC. It codes for CATSRDGWGAGEQFF.

This chain joins TRBV5-5 and TRBJ2-4; possible D gene TRBD1, 6 bases. CDR3 length equals 14 residues. Per germline, CDR1 SGHKS and CDR2 YYEKEE (reference sequence). V gave up 3 bases and J gave up 5 bases, with 12 bases separating them. CDR3 DNA: TGTGCCAGCAGCTCAACGGGACAACAAAACATTCAGTACTTC. It specifies CASSSTGQQNIQYF.